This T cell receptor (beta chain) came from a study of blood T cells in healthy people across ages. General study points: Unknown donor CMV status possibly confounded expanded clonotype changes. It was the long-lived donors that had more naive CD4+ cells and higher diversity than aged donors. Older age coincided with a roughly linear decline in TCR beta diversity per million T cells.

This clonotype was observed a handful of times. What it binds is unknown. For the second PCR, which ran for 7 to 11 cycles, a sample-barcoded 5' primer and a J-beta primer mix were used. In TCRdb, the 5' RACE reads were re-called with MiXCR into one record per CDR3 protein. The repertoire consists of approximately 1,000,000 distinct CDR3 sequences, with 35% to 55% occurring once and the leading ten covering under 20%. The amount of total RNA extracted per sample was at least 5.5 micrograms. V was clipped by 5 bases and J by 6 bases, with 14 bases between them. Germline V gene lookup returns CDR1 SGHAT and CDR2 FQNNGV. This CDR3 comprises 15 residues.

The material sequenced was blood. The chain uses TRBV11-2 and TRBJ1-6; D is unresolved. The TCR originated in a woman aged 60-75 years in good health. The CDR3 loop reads CASSPWTGANSPLHF. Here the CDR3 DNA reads TGTGCCAGCAGCCCTTGGACGGGAGCTAATTCACCCCTCCACTTT.